This TCR beta chain was found in a study of shared clonotypes between healthy human individuals. Measured with immunoSEQ multiplex PCR; TCRdb has only the in-frame clones, and not every one. Of approximately 500,000 clones in the sample, about four fifths were seen once. The CDR3 runs 14 residues. Germline loops: CDR1 GTSNPN, CDR2 SVGIG (reference sequence). V gave up 1 base and J gave up 0 bases, with 8 bases separating them. The sequence was collected from a middle-aged woman in good health. Some clones in this sample may be carry-over from other donors' samples. Sequenced: PBMCs. The V and J genes are TRBV30 and TRBJ2-3; D ambiguous. CDR3 bases: TGTGCCTGGAGTGCCGTTGTCAGCACAGATACGCAGTATTTT. Translated: CAWSAVVSTDTQYF.